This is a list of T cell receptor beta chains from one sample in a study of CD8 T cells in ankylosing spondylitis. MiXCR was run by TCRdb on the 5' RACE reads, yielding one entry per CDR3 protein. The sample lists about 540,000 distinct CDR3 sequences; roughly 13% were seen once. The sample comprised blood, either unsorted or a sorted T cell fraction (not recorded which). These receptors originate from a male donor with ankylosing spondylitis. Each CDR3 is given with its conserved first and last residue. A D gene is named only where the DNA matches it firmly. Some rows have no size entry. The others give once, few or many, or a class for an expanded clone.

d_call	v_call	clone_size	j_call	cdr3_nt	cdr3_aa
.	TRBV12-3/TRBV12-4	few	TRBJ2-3	TGTGCCAGCAGCCTCCTGGGCGGGACGGACTCAGATACGCAGTATTTT	CASSLLGGTDSDTQYF
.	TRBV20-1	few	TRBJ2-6	TGCAGTGCTAGAGTTTGGCGGCGACGGGTCGGATCTGGGGCCAACGTCCTGACTTTC	CSARVWRRRVGSGANVLTF
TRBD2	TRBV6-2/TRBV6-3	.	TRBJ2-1	TGTGCCAGCAGTTACTTCCCTGGGACTATCTATTACAATGAGCAGTTCTTC	CASSYFPGTIYYNEQFF
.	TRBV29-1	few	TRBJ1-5	TGCAGCGTCCAGGGGTCGAATCAGCCCCAGCATTTT	CSVQGSNQPQHF
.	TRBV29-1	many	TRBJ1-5	TGCAGCGTGGGAGACCCCGGGGGTCAGCCCCAGCATTTT	CSVGDPGGQPQHF
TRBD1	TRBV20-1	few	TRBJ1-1	TGCAGTGCGAAGGACAGGGGGCGAAGTGAAGCTTTCTTT	CSAKDRGRSEAFF
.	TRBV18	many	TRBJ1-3	TGTGCCAGCTCACCGCGGGACGGCTCTGGAAACACCATATATTTT	CASSPRDGSGNTIYF
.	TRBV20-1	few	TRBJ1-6	TGCAGTGCAAGGACCGGGGGTTCACCCCTCCACTTT	CSARTGGSPLHF
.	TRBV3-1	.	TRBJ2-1	TGTGCCAGCAGCCTGGACTACCACGCAAACAATGAGCAGTTCTTC	CASSLDYHANNEQFF
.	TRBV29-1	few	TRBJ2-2	TGCAGCGCAGACAGAATCGCGAACACCGGGGAGCTGTTTTTT	CSADRIANTGELFF
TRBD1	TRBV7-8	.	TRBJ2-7	TGTGCCAGCAGCCCCCTAGGAGAGACAGGGGCATACGAGCAGTACTTC	CASSPLGETGAYEQYF
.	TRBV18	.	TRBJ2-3	TGTGCCAGCTCACCACGCCTAGCGTCCGATACGCAGTATTTT	CASSPRLASDTQYF
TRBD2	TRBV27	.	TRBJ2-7	TGTGCCAGCTCCGGGGGGGACGAGCAGTACTTC	CASSGGDEQYF
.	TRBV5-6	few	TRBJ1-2	TGTGCCAGCAGCTTGGACAGGGCGGATGGCTACACCTTC	CASSLDRADGYTF
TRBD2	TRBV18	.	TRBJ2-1	TGTGCCAGCTCCCCTAAACTAGCGGCAAGCTCCTACAATGAGCAGTTCTTC	CASSPKLAASSYNEQFF
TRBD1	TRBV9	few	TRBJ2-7	TGTGCCAGCAGCGTAGACAGGGGGCCTGACGAGCAGTACTTC	CASSVDRGPDEQYF
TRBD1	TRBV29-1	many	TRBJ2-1	TGCAGCGCGGGACAGGGCTACAATGAGCAGTTCTTC	CSAGQGYNEQFF
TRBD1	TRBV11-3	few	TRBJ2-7	TGTGCCAGCAGCCTACAGGGGGTCGGCGAGCAGTACTTC	CASSLQGVGEQYF
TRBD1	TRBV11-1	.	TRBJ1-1	TGTGCCAGCAGCGTGGACAGGGAGTTAGAGTGGAGGAACACTGAAGCTTTCTTT	CASSVDRELEWRNTEAFF
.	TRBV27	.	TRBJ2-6	TGTGCCAGCAGTTTAGGGAGCGGCGGACCTGGGGCCAACGTCCTGACTTTC	CASSLGSGGPGANVLTF
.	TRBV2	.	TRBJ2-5	TGTGCCAGCAAAAGGGACGGTCAAGAGACCCAGTACTTC	CASKRDGQETQYF
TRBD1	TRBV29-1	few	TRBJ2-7	TGCAGCGTTGAGAAGGCAGGGGGCGGGTACGAGCAGTACTTC	CSVEKAGGGYEQYF
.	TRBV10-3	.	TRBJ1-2	TGTGCCATCGGCGGGGTAACTAACTATGGCTACACCTTC	CAIGGVTNYGYTF
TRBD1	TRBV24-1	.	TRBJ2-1	TGTGCCACCAGCACCGGGACAGGGCATACTGAGCAGTTCTTC	CATSTGTGHTEQFF
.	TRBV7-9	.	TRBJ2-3	TGTGCCAGCAGCTTAAGCCTCCGGGATCTCGAGGATACGCAGTATTTT	CASSLSLRDLEDTQYF
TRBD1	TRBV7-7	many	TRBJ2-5	TGTGCCAGCAGCTTTAATACAGGGGGGAAAGAGACCCAGTACTTC	CASSFNTGGKETQYF
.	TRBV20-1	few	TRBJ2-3	TGCAGTGCTAGACTCGCAAGGCGTACAGATACGCAGTATTTT	CSARLARRTDTQYF
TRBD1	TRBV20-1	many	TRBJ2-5	TGCAGTGCTATTGACAGGGGTGAGACCCAGTACTTC	CSAIDRGETQYF
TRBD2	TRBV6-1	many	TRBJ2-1	TGTGCCAGCACCTCACGTGGGCTAGCGGGAGTTTTTGAGCAGTTCTTC	CASTSRGLAGVFEQFF
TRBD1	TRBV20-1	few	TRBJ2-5	TGCAGTGCTAGGTCCCCGACAGGGGCCCAAGAGACCCAGTACTTC	CSARSPTGAQETQYF
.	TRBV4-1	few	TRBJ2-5	TGCGCCAGCAGCCAAGATAGTCAGGGGAAAGGAGGGTCTGCCCAGTACTTC	CASSQDSQGKGGSAQYF
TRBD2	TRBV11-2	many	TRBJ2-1	TGTGCCAGCAGCCCAAACTTAGCGGGAGGTGGCAATGAGCAGTTCTTC	CASSPNLAGGGNEQFF
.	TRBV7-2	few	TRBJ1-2	TGTGCCAGCAGCTTAAATGTCGGGGGCTCCTATGGCTACACCTTC	CASSLNVGGSYGYTF
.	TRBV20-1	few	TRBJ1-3	TGCAGTGCCTTCGAGGGTGGGGCGTTGGGAAACACCATATATTTT	CSAFEGGALGNTIYF
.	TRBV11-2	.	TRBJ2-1	TGTGCCAGCAGCTCTCACACCGACACCCGCTCCTACAATGAGCAGTTCTTC	CASSSHTDTRSYNEQFF
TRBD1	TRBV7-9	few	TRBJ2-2	TGTGCCAGCAGCCCTAATCAGGGGGCACCCGGGGAGCTGTTTTTT	CASSPNQGAPGELFF
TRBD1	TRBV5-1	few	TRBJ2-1	TGCGCCAGCAGCTTGGGACAGGGCGGTGAGCAGTTCTTC	CASSLGQGGEQFF
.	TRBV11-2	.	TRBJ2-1	TGTGCCAGCAGCCCATTACGGGAAGAGGAGCAGTTCTTC	CASSPLREEEQFF
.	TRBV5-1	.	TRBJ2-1	TGCGCCAGCAGCTTGAGTCGGGCAGGAGACTACAATGAGCAGTTCTTC	CASSLSRAGDYNEQFF
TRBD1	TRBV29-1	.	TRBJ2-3	TGCAGCACTAGCGTCCTAGGGACAGGGAGCACAGATACGCAGTATTTT	CSTSVLGTGSTDTQYF
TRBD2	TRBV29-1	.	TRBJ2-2	TGCAGCGTTCTTGGGACTAGCGGGAGTAGTGGCACCGGGGAGCTGTTTTTT	CSVLGTSGSSGTGELFF
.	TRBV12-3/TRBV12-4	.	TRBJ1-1	TGTGCCAGCACCTACGACAGACGGGGCACTGAAGCTTTCTTT	CASTYDRRGTEAFF
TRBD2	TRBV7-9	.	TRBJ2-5	TGTGCCAGCAGCTCCTACGGCCTAGCGGGAGGGGAGACCCAGTACTTC	CASSSYGLAGGETQYF
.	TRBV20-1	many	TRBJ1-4	TGCAGTGCTAGTCTGGGGACGGGTACGCCTAATGAAAAACTGTTTTTT	CSASLGTGTPNEKLFF
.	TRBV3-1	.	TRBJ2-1	TGTGCCAGCAGCCAAGATCCCCAGCGGGTTAATGAGCAGTTCTTC	CASSQDPQRVNEQFF
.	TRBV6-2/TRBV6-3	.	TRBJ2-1	TGTGCCAGCAGTTACTCACAGACAGACTACAATGAGCAGTTCTTC	CASSYSQTDYNEQFF
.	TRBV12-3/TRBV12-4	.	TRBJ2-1	TGTGCCAGCAGTGAAAGCCGAGGGGAGCAGTTCTTC	CASSESRGEQFF
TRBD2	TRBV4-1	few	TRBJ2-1	TGCGCCAGCAGCCATCCCGGGACTAGCTTCAATGAGCAGTTCTTC	CASSHPGTSFNEQFF
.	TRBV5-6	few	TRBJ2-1	TGTGCCAGCAGCACCGGGACAATATACAATGAGCAGTTCTTC	CASSTGTIYNEQFF
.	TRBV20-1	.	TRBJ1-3	TGCAGTGCTAGAGGGAACTCTGGAAACACCATATATTTT	CSARGNSGNTIYF
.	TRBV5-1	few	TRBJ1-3	TGCGCCAGCAGCTTGGCCTCAAGTCTTTCTGGAAACACCATATATTTT	CASSLASSLSGNTIYF
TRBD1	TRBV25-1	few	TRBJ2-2	TGTGCCAGACCACAGGACAGGGCAGGCACCGGGGAGCTGTTTTTT	CARPQDRAGTGELFF
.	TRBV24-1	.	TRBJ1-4	TGTGCCACCAGTGCAGGGTTCAATGAAAAACTGTTTTTT	CATSAGFNEKLFF
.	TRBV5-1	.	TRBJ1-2	TGCGCCAGCAGCTTCCTGGACAGCCACTATGGCTACACCTTC	CASSFLDSHYGYTF
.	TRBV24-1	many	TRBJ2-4	TGTGCCACCAGTGACTCCAGGGGCGGGGTAGCCAAAAACATTCAGTACTTC	CATSDSRGGVAKNIQYF
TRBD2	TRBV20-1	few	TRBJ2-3	TGCAGTGCTAGAGGCGCCGGGACTAGCCACACAGATACGCAGTATTTT	CSARGAGTSHTDTQYF
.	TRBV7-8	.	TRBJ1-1	TGTGCCAGCAGCGCAGGGGCCAGGGAAACACCCGAAGCTTTCTTT	CASSAGARETPEAFF
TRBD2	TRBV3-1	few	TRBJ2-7	TGTGCCAGCAGCCTGAGGGGCGGGAGGGCCTCCTACGAGCAGTACTTC	CASSLRGGRASYEQYF
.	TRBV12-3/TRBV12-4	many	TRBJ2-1	TGTGCCAGCAGTTTACACCGTGGGGGGCCGTACAATGAGCAGTTCTTC	CASSLHRGGPYNEQFF
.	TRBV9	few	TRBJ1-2	TGTGCCAGCAGCGTAGAACCCGACGGATACGGCTACACCTTC	CASSVEPDGYGYTF